The 19 T cell receptor beta chains reported below all come from one sample, sequenced in a study of blood T cell repertoires in COVID-19. The assay was immunoSEQ multiplex PCR, and TCRdb's table has in-frame clones only and misses some. The sample carries about 40,000 clones, 60% to 80% recorded once. Sequenced: peripheral blood. All receptors come from a woman aged 70-85 years with acute or convalescent COVID-19.

The chain combines TRBV7-2 with TRBJ2-7; 8 bases are a match to TRBD1. J gave up 6 bases and V 5 bases, and 9 bases lay outside the gene matches. Germline V gives CDR1 SGHTA, CDR2 FQGNSA. This CDR3 is built from 14 residues. Written as DNA, the CDR3 is TGTGCCAGCAGCCCGGGGGCAGGGGGCGCCGAGCAGTACTTC. As protein: CASSPGAGGAEQYF.

This clone was picked up one time. The rearrangement links TRBV11-1 to TRBJ2-3, with TRBD1 matching over 9 bases. The CDR3 loop spans 14 amino acids. The V gene end was trimmed by 8 bases and the J gene end by 3 bases; junction bases not matched to a gene: 6. Germline V gene sequence: CDR1 SGHAT, CDR2 FQDESV (reference sequence). CDR3 region: CASLDRGRTDTQYF. CDR3 nucleotides: TGTGCCAGCCTGGACAGGGGAAGGACAGATACGCAGTATTTT.

The chain combines TRBV6-5 with TRBJ1-2, with TRBD1 matching 7 bases. Per the germline V gene, CDR1 is MNHEY and CDR2 is SVGAGI. The CDR3 is 14 residues long. The junction had 7 bases not matched to a gene; V was cut back by 5 bases and J by 4 bases. The CDR3 protein is CASSPGTDIYGYTF. CDR3 nucleotides: TGTGCCAGCAGTCCCGGGACAGACATCTATGGCTACACCTTC.

This clone was found a few times. This chain uses TRBV11-2 with TRBJ1-6; D is unclear. The CDR3 is made up of 15 amino acids. CDR1 and CDR2 (germline): SGHAT, FQNNGV. Trimming stripped 0 bases from V and 8 bases from J, with 11 bases between. The chain's CDR3 is CASSLESGLDSPLHF. CDR3 DNA: TGTGCCAGCAGCTTAGAATCGGGGTTGGATTCACCCCTCCACTTT.

The chain uses TRBV5-1 and TRBJ2-1, with D possibly TRBD2 on 6 matching bases. V was cut by 0 bases and J by 2 bases, with 12 bases left in between. Germline V gives CDR1 SGHRS, CDR2 YFSETQ. CDR3 size: 16 residues. CDR3 sequence: CASSLGAGSPYNEQFF. The CDR3 nucleotides read TGCGCCAGCAGCTTGGGGGCGGGATCCCCCTACAATGAGCAGTTCTTC.

The chain links TRBV10-2 to TRBJ1-1; no clear D gene. The CDR3 has 12 amino acids. Germline CDR1 is WSHSY and CDR2 is SAAADI. V lost 7 bases and J lost 0, with 6 bases in between. CDR3 nucleotide sequence: TGCGCCAGCAATGGCATGAACACTGAAGCTTTCTTT. It encodes CASNGMNTEAFF.

The chain employs TRBV9 and TRBJ1-1, with D unclear. V dropped 0 bases and J dropped 5 bases, with 17 bases sitting between them. Germline CDR1 and CDR2: SGDLS and YYNGEE. This CDR3 comprises 16 residues. CDR3 sequence: CASSVGAGSGGTEAFF. DNA for the CDR3: TGTGCCAGCAGCGTAGGCGCGGGTTCCGGAGGTACTGAAGCTTTCTTT.

With regard to this clone: Sequence at one end of the junction differs from germline and may be a read error. The chain recombines TRBV29-1 with TRBJ1-2, with D maybe TRBD1 (6 bases). The germline V gene has CDR1 SQVTM and CDR2 ANQGSEA. The CDR3 has 12 residues. CDR3 sequence: CSVGDTKYGYTF. CDR3 nucleotide sequence: TGCAGCGTTGGGGACACTAAATATGGCTACACCTTC.

The rearrangement uses TRBV28 and TRBJ1-2; no definite D call. The CDR3 covers 13 residues. V lost 3 bases and J lost 2, with 7 bases in between. From germline, CDR1 is MDHEN and CDR2 SYDVKM. DNA of the CDR3: TGTGCCAGCAGTTTTGGCACGAACTATGGCTACACCTTC. Translation: CASSFGTNYGYTF.

This clone has only one observation. The chain combines TRBV28 with TRBJ2-7, with D perhaps TRBD2 (5 bases). The CDR3 spans 12 residues. V dropped 4 bases and J dropped 5 bases, with 9 bases sitting between them. From germline, CDR1 is MDHEN and CDR2 SYDVKM. This chain's CDR3 is CASSWRGNEQYF. In DNA, the CDR3 is TGTGCCAGCAGTTGGCGAGGGAACGAGCAGTACTTC.

The rearrangement links TRBV5-6 to TRBJ2-2; 8 positions match TRBD2. With V trimmed by 4 bases and J by 5 bases, 13 bases remained unmatched. CDR3 size: 17 residues. Germline CDR1 is SGHDT and CDR2 is YYEEEE. The CDR3 DNA sequence: TGTGCCAGCAGCCGACCACCGGCGGGAGGTGCGACCGGGGAGCTGTTTTTT. It yields the protein CASSRPPAGGATGELFF.

The chain joins TRBV11-3 to TRBJ2-3, with TRBD1 as a possible D gene (6 bases). V lost 4 bases, J lost 1 base, and 15 bases lay in between. Looked up from germline, CDR1 is SGHNT and CDR2 is YENEEA. The CDR3 runs 16 residues. The CDR3 sequence is CASSWGWAGGTDTQYF. CDR3 sequence (DNA): TGTGCCAGCAGCTGGGGGTGGGCAGGGGGCACAGATACGCAGTATTTT.

The CDR3 loop is CASSLGVSGGKAGNTIYF. The CDR3 DNA is TGTGCCAGCAGCTTAGGAGTATCAGGGGGCAAGGCTGGAAACACCATATATTTT. The V gene is TRBV7-2, the J gene TRBJ1-3, with 8 bases aligning to TRBD1. Trimming cost V 1 base and J 2 bases; bases outside gene matches: 10. This CDR3 has 18 amino acids. Germline-derived CDR1 and CDR2 are SGHTA and FQGNSA.

The rearrangement joins TRBV7-2 to TRBJ2-7; TRBD2 agrees at 15 bases. Germline V CDR1 and CDR2: SGHTA, FQGNSA. The CDR3 runs to 14 residues. V was pared by 4 bases and J by 6 bases, with 1 base of the junction left unmatched. CDR3 bases: TGTGCCAGCAGCTGGACTAGCGGGGGGGCCGAGCAGTACTTC. Translating it yields CASSWTSGGAEQYF.

This rearrangement joins TRBV7-9 to TRBJ1-5; 7 nucleotides agree with TRBD1. The germline V gene encodes CDR1 SEHNR and CDR2 FQNEAQ (reference sequence). V shed 5 bases and J 7 bases; nucleotides not matched to a gene: 8. There are 14 residues in the CDR3. The DNA for the CDR3 is TGTGCCAGCAGCAAAACAGGGGACGACCAGCCCCAGCATTTT. Protein product: CASSKTGDDQPQHF.

This clone appeared a few times. The rearrangement uses TRBV6-5 and TRBJ1-1; perhaps TRBD1 as D (6 bases). Germline V gives CDR1 MNHEY, CDR2 SVGAGI. V shed 4 bases and J shed 0 bases, with 12 bases lying between them. The CDR3 totals 15 residues. CDR3 residues: CASSSWDKLNTEAFF. The CDR3 nucleotides read TGTGCCAGCAGTTCCTGGGACAAGTTGAACACTGAAGCTTTCTTT.

The J gene is TRBJ1-2, the V gene TRBV7-2; D not certain. The length of the CDR3 is 14 residues. Germline V gene sequence: CDR1 SGHTA, CDR2 FQGNSA. The V and J ends lost 2 bases and 8 bases respectively, with 15 bases between them. The CDR3 loop is CASSLSTTSGGYTF. For the CDR3, the DNA is TGTGCCAGCAGCTTATCCACAACCAGCGGGGGCTACACCTTC.

This clone was counted between two and nine times. The chain links TRBV6-5 to TRBJ1-2; TRBD1 is a possible D gene (5 bases). V gave up 7 bases and J gave up 5 bases, with 11 bases separating them. The CDR3 consists of 12 residues. Germline V CDR1 and CDR2: MNHEY, SVGAGI. The CDR3 nucleotides read TGTGCCAGCACGGACAAGATTTATGGCTACACCTTC. This gives the protein CASTDKIYGYTF.

The J gene is TRBJ2-2, the V gene TRBV19; 7 nucleotides match TRBD1. The junction had 5 bases not matched to a gene; V was cut back by 3 bases and J by 4 bases. Germline V gives CDR1 LNHDA, CDR2 SQIVND (reference sequence). The CDR3 runs to 15 residues. CDR3 DNA: TGTGCCAGTAGTATTTCGACAGGGACCACCGGGGAGCTGTTTTTT. Translation: CASSISTGTTGELFF.